Sequencing of this T cell receptor (beta chain) was carried out in a study of blood T cell repertoires in COVID-19. Turning to the study itself: Both acute and convalescent COVID-19 samples were obtained from the United States, Italy and Spain.

Original handling: Cell counts per sample came from amplifying reference gene primers. The table came from immunoSEQ multiplex PCR; TCRdb's copy has only in-frame clones and leaves some out. The V and J calls and the clone size are those of that table, but D and trimming were determined from the DNA. The profile shows under 300,000 clones, approximately 88% of them singletons. The cohort comprised adults aged roughly 18 to 90 years residing in 20 to 30 US areas. Germline CDR1 is SGHRS and CDR2 is YFSETQ. Trimming shortened V by 6 bases and J by 1 base, and 13 bases separated the two germline ends. The CDR3 sequence is 14 residues long.

This chain joins TRBV5-1 and TRBJ1-1, with D unresolved. The sequenced sample was PBMCs or T cells enriched from blood (not recorded which). The receptor was isolated from a woman in her forties who had recovered from COVID-19. This chain's CDR3 is CASKRGIENTEAFF. As DNA, the CDR3 is TGCGCCAGCAAAAGAGGGATAGAGAACACTGAAGCTTTCTTT.